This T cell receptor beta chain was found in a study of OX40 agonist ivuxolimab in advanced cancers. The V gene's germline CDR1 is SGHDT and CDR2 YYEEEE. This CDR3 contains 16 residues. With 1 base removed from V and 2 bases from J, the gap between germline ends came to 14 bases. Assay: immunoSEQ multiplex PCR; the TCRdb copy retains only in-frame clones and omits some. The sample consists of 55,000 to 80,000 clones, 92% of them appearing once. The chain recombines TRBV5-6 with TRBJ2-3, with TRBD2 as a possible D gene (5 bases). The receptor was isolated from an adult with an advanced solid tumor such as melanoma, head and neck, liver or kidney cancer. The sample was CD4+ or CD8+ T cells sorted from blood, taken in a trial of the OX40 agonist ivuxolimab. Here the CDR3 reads CASSLKRTLFTDTQYF. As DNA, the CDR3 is TGTGCCAGCAGCTTGAAGAGGACTCTATTCACAGATACGCAGTATTTT.